The 22 T cell receptor beta chains below come from one sample, sequenced in a study of blood T cell repertoires in COVID-19. TCRdb's table, derived via immunoSEQ multiplex PCR, lists solely in-frame clones and lacks some. The sample lists about 210,000 clones; approximately 81% were seen once. The material sequenced was peripheral blood. The receptors originated from a woman at least 80 years old with COVID-19, enrolled during active disease.

This clone was observed a single time. The chain has TRBV19 and TRBJ1-3; the match to TRBD1 covers 8 bases. Losses at the gene ends were 6 bases for V and 0 bases for J; bases not matched to a gene: 4. The length of the CDR3 is 15 residues. Germline loops: CDR1 LNHDA, CDR2 SQIVND (reference sequence). CDR3: CASRTGASSGNTIYF. The CDR3 region has the DNA TGTGCCAGTAGGACAGGGGCAAGCTCTGGAAACACCATATATTTT.

The chain joins TRBV6-5 to TRBJ1-5, with 7 bases that match TRBD1. CDR3 length: 15 residues. J gave up 2 bases and V 8 bases, and 9 bases lay outside the gene matches. CDR1 and CDR2 from the germline V gene are MNHEY and SVGAGI. The CDR3 DNA is TGTGCCAGCCACCCAGGGGGAGGCGGCAATCAGCCCCAGCATTTT. Its translation: CASHPGGGGNQPQHF.

The CDR3 is CASRGGLSYNEQFF. The DNA of the CDR3 is TGTGCCAGTAGGGGAGGGTTGTCGTACAATGAGCAGTTCTTC. The V gene is TRBV6-5, the J gene TRBJ2-1; the match to TRBD2 covers 7 bases. Germline CDR1 and CDR2: MNHEY and SVGAGI. V gave up 9 bases and J gave up 4 bases; unmatched junction bases: 9. This CDR3 spans 14 amino acids.

The chain links TRBV5-1 to TRBJ1-1; no clear D gene. Germline V gene sequence: CDR1 SGHRS, CDR2 YFSETQ. This CDR3 is 13 amino acids long. V was clipped by 9 bases and J by 4 bases, with 16 bases between them. CDR3 in amino acids: CATRPGMGTEAFF. DNA of the CDR3: TGCGCCACCCGACCCGGGATGGGCACTGAAGCTTTCTTT.

The V and J genes are TRBV18 and TRBJ2-3; possibly TRBD2 for D (5 bases). CDR3 length equals 16 residues. Trimming took off 0 bases at V and 2 bases at J, with 12 bases between the two ends. Looked up from germline, CDR1 is KGHSH and CDR2 is LQKENI. The CDR3 protein is CASSPPFGEITDTQYF. The CDR3 nucleotides are TGTGCCAGCTCACCACCGTTCGGGGAAATCACAGATACGCAGTATTTT.

The chain carries TRBV5-6 and TRBJ2-7; possibly TRBD2 for D (5 bases). The V gene lost 6 bases and the J gene lost 2 bases, with 15 bases spanning the gap. Germline CDR1 and CDR2: SGHDT and YYEEEE. There are 14 residues in the CDR3. The CDR3 spells CASTAAGRTYEQYF. CDR3 bases: TGTGCCAGCACCGCTGCGGGTAGGACCTACGAGCAGTACTTC.

The gene calls are TRBV2 and TRBJ2-3, with 8 bases matching TRBD2. V gave up 4 bases and J gave up 1 base; unmatched junction bases: 4. Germline-derived CDR1 and CDR2 are SNHLY and FYNNEI. This CDR3 has 15 residues. CDR3 nucleotide sequence: TGTGCCAGCAGTGTGGGACTAGGAGGCACAGATACGCAGTATTTT. Amino acids: CASSVGLGGTDTQYF.

This clone occurred once. Here the CDR3 DNA reads TGTGCCAGCAGCGCGGGGGGCTTGGAGACCCAGTACTTC. This codes for CASSAGGLETQYF. V and J are TRBV7-2 and TRBJ2-5; TRBD2 matches at 8 bases. This CDR3 comprises 13 residues. V gave up 5 bases and J gave up 5 bases; unmatched junction bases: 4. The V gene's germline CDR1 is SGHTA and CDR2 FQGNSA.

The genes are TRBV7-9 and TRBJ2-2; perhaps TRBD2 as D (5 bases). This CDR3 has 19 amino acids. In germline, CDR1 is SEHNR, CDR2 FQNEAQ (reference sequence). The V gene lost 2 bases and the J gene lost 1 base, with 20 bases spanning the gap. The CDR3 sequence is CASSLNPVYLGRNTGELFF. Here the CDR3 DNA reads TGTGCCAGCAGCTTAAACCCGGTCTACCTAGGGAGGAACACCGGGGAGCTGTTTTTT.

The table lists this clone with a count of one. CDR3 bases: TGTGCCAGCAGCAAAGCGCTTTCGGTCAGGTCGTACGAGCAGTACGTC. Its protein is CASSKALSVRSYEQYV. The chain combines TRBV21-1 with TRBJ2-7; the table's TRBD1 call for D was not verified on the DNA. TRBV21-1 represents a pseudogene. The CDR3 runs to 16 residues.

V usage is TRBV19 and J usage is TRBJ2-2; D perhaps matches TRBD2 (6 bases). The CDR3 runs to 17 residues. Trimming cost V 3 bases and J 1 base, with 15 bases left between them. Germline V gives CDR1 LNHDA, CDR2 SQIVND (reference sequence). In nucleotides, the CDR3 is TGTGCCAGTAGTATTAGGGGAACTAGCCTGAACACCGGGGAGCTGTTTTTT. Translating gives CASSIRGTSLNTGELFF.

The chain joins TRBV14 to TRBJ1-4; TRBD1 might be the D (6 bases). CDR3 size: 15 residues. Per germline, CDR1 SGHDN and CDR2 FVKESK. The V and J ends lost 2 bases and 4 bases respectively, with 11 bases between them. This CDR3 reads CASSQIGGFNEKLFF. Written as DNA, the CDR3 is TGTGCCAGCAGCCAAATTGGGGGCTTTAATGAAAAACTGTTTTTT.

V gene TRBV15 combines with J gene TRBJ2-1, with 11 positions matching TRBD1. CDR3 size: 14 residues. From germline, CDR1 is LNHNV and CDR2 YYDKDF (reference sequence). Losses at the gene ends were 1 base for V and 7 bases for J; bases not matched to a gene: 0. The CDR3 nucleotides read TGTGCCACCAGCAGAGGGGACAGGGGGAATGAGCAGTTCTTC. Protein sequence: CATSRGDRGNEQFF.

This rearrangement joins TRBV19 to TRBJ2-2, with D possibly being TRBD2 (5 bases). Trimming left V 4 bases short and J 4 bases short, with 10 bases between. Germline CDR1 is LNHDA and CDR2 is SQIVND (reference sequence). The CDR3 length is 14 residues. The CDR3 DNA is TGTGCCAGTAGTACGGGGAGAACCACCGGGGAGCTGTTTTTT. Its protein product is CASSTGRTTGELFF.

The DNA for the CDR3 is TGCGCCAGCAGCCCAACGGGGGAGGGGAAGACCCAGTACTTC. Encoded protein: CASSPTGEGKTQYF. The chain is built from TRBV4-1 and TRBJ2-5; 7 nucleotides match TRBD2. V lost 4 bases to trimming and J lost 6 bases; unmatched junction nucleotides: 8. The CDR3 sequence is 14 residues long. CDR1 is MGHRA and CDR2 is YSYEKL in the germline V gene.

The chain carries TRBV3-1 (or the pseudogene TRBV3-2) and TRBJ1-1; D is perhaps TRBD1 (5 bases). The CDR3 covers 16 residues. V lost 0 bases, J lost 3 bases, and 14 bases lay in between. Germline lookup yields CDR1 LGHDT and CDR2 YNNKEL (reference sequence). The CDR3 DNA reads as TGTGCCAGCAGCCAAGAACAGGCGCAGGGATACACTGAAGCTTTCTTT. Translating it yields CASSQEQAQGYTEAFF.

J is TRBJ1-1 and V is TRBV14; D is perhaps TRBD1 (6 bases). V was cut by 4 bases and J by 1 base, with 19 bases left in between. This CDR3 is 17 amino acids long. CDR1 SGHDN and CDR2 FVKESK come from the germline V gene. Here the CDR3 reads CASSPADNQGRNTEAFF. DNA for the CDR3: TGTGCCAGCAGCCCAGCTGATAATCAGGGGAGGAACACTGAAGCTTTCTTT.

This chain uses TRBV7-8 with TRBJ1-5, with D perhaps TRBD1 (5 bases). From germline, CDR1 is SGHVS and CDR2 FQNEAQ. V was trimmed by 3 bases and J by 5 bases, leaving 11 bases between them. The CDR3 runs 14 residues. The DNA of the CDR3 is TGTGCCAGCAGCTTCTCATTAGGGGATCAGCCCCAGCATTTT. Translated, it gives CASSFSLGDQPQHF.

The rearrangement links TRBV3-1 (or the pseudogene TRBV3-2) to TRBJ2-3; weak D call: TRBD1 (6 bases). Germline V gene data show CDR1 as LGHDT and CDR2 as YNNKEL (reference sequence). The V end lost 1 base, the J end lost 1 base, and 15 bases lay between the germline ends. The CDR3 is 17 amino acids. The CDR3 bases are TGTGCCAGCAGCCAAGTGAGACAGGTGGAGGGCACAGATACGCAGTATTTT. Protein: CASSQVRQVEGTDTQYF.

The chain has TRBV7-2 and TRBJ2-1, with 10 bases identical to TRBD1. This CDR3 region has 16 residues. The junction had 2 bases not matched to a gene; V was cut back by 1 base and J by 2 bases. Germline V gene sequence: CDR1 SGHTA, CDR2 FQGNSA. The CDR3 DNA follows: TGTGCCAGCAGCTTAGGAGGACAGGGGGCCTACAATGAGCAGTTCTTC. Residues: CASSLGGQGAYNEQFF. The full variable domain, rest sourced from reference TRBV7-2 and TRBJ2-1, is GAGVSQSPSNKVTEKGKDVELRCDPISGHTALYWYRQSLGQGLEFLIYFQGNSAPDKSGLPSDRFSAERTGGSVSTLTIQRTQQEDSAVYLCASSLGGQGAYNEQFFGPGTRLTVL.

This chain uses TRBV5-1 with TRBJ2-3; 12 bases fit TRBD2. Per germline, CDR1 SGHRS and CDR2 YFSETQ. The CDR3 loop spans 19 amino acids. The V segment lost 2 bases and the J segment 2 bases; nucleotides outside the gene matches: 12. CDR3 sequence: CASSLPLPLAGGLTDTQYF. For the CDR3, the DNA is TGCGCCAGCAGCTTACCCCTCCCGCTAGCGGGGGGGCTCACAGATACGCAGTATTTT.

CDR3 protein: CASSWGQGAFEKLFF. Written as DNA, the CDR3 is TGTGCCAGCAGCTGGGGACAGGGGGCATTTGAAAAACTGTTTTTT. The chain is built from TRBV5-4 and TRBJ1-4; 12 bases line up with TRBD1. From germline, CDR1 is SGHNT and CDR2 YYREEE (reference sequence). V gave up 3 bases and J gave up 7 bases; unmatched junction bases: 4. The CDR3 runs to 15 residues.